The 9 T cell receptor beta chains presented below share a single source sample, sequenced in a study of molecular identifiers for immune sequencing clone quantification. TCRdb processed the PCR reads anew with MiXCR; each CDR3 protein has one entry. Among a few hundred thousand distinct CDR3 sequences, roughly 24% were seen once, and the ten largest hold 0.74%. What was sequenced was naive CD8+ T cells from blood, with Jurkat cell RNA spiked in. The subset is: FACS-sorted CD8+CD4-CCR7+CD45RA+ naive T cells. The receptors stem from a human donor in good health. Some libraries in this study had Jurkat cell RNA spiked in.

This clonotype turned up a few times. This chain connects TRBV19 to TRBJ2-2; 13 bases fit TRBD2. CDR3 length equals 16 residues. Trimming at V came to 6 bases and at J to 6 bases, leaving 7 bases not matched to a gene. Per the germline V gene, CDR1 is LNHDA and CDR2 is SQIVND (reference sequence). Written as DNA, the CDR3 is TGTGCCAGTAGGGCGAGGACTAGCGGGGGAGCCGGGGAGCTGTTTTTT. Amino acids: CASRARTSGGAGELFF.

This clonotype has a count of ten or more. This chain connects TRBV12-3 or TRBV12-4 to TRBJ1-5, with 9 nucleotides matching TRBD1. This CDR3 region has 14 residues. With 5 bases clipped from V and 5 bases from J, the junction kept 4 bases outside the gene matches. The CDR3 DNA is TGTGCCAGCAGTCTACAGGGGGCCCATCAGCCCCAGCATTTT. Amino acid sequence: CASSLQGAHQPQHF.

This clonotype was seen repeatedly, ten times or more. The chain joins TRBV28 to TRBJ2-7; 9 bases are shared with TRBD1. Germline CDR1 reads MDHEN; CDR2 reads SYDVKM. The V and J ends lost 6 bases and 3 bases, in that order; junction bases with no gene match: 9. This CDR3 has 15 amino acids. The CDR3, as DNA: TGTGCCAGCAGGACCGGGACAGGGACTCTCTACGAGCAGTACTTC. This gives the protein CASRTGTGTLYEQYF.

Turning to this clonotype: With a much larger clone just one base away, this may be a read error. The rearrangement uses TRBV23-1 and TRBJ2-1, with no clear D. TRBV23-1 is given ORF status, its function remaining uncertain. The CDR3 runs to 13 residues. V was clipped by 4 bases and J by 6 bases, with 10 bases between them. The CDR3 sequence is CASSPFAPNEQFF. The CDR3 DNA reads as TGCGCCAGCAGTCCCTTCGCTCCCAATGAGCAGTTCTTC.

This clonotype was detected ten times or more. The chain recombines TRBV6-2 or TRBV6-3 with TRBJ2-7; D may be TRBD2 (6 bases). Trimming removed 7 bases from V and 3 bases from J, with 10 bases in between. The germline gives CDR1 MNHEY, CDR2 SVGEGT. The CDR3 has 12 amino acids. The CDR3 spells CASNGEDYEQYF. The CDR3 DNA reads TGTGCCAGCAATGGGGAGGACTACGAGCAGTACTTC.

This clonotype was detected only a few times. The J gene is TRBJ1-1, the V gene TRBV5-1; D gene ambiguous. Between the trimmed V and J ends, which lost 4 bases and 2 bases, there was a span of 15 bases. Germline CDR1 SGHRS, CDR2 YFSETQ. The CDR3 sequence is 15 residues long. The CDR3: CASSQGGSINTEAFF. CDR3 coding DNA: TGCGCCAGCAGCCAAGGCGGGAGTATAAACACTGAAGCTTTCTTT.

The chain carries TRBV12-3 or TRBV12-4 and TRBJ2-1; tentative D call: TRBD1 (10 bases). V gave up 4 bases and J gave up 1 base, with 32 bases separating them. The CDR3 is 22 amino acids. The CDR3 DNA sequence: TGTGCCAGCAGTTCCCTCAGAGGACAGGGGGATAGCGGGGGAGAGTCCTACAATGAGCAGTTCTTC. Its protein is CASSSLRGQGDSGGESYNEQFF.

A note on this clonotype: A much larger clonotype is one base distant, so this may be a read error. V is TRBV28 and J is TRBJ1-1; D remains ambiguous. The CDR3 is 18 amino acids. Germline V gene data show CDR1 as MDHEN and CDR2 as SYDVKM. In DNA, the CDR3 is TGTGCCAGCAGTTTACTCGGGCACCTGACCCTCTTAAACACTGAAACTTTCTTT. It yields the protein CASSLLGHLTLLNTETFF.

On this clonotype itself: Since a much larger clone is just one base distant, this may be a read error. The CDR3 loop reads CSALTREQYF. CDR3 bases: TGCAGTGCTCTGACCCGCGAGCAGTACTTC. This chain links TRBV20-1 with TRBJ2-7; D uncertain. Trimming left V 5 bases short and J 6 bases short, with 8 bases between. In germline, CDR1 is DFQATT, CDR2 SNEGSKA (reference sequence). The CDR3 loop spans 10 amino acids.